These 13 T cell receptor beta chains were all obtained from the same sample, sequenced in a study of vaccination effects on CD4 cells after COVID-19. Sequencing was performed with immunoSEQ multiplex PCR; in TCRdb, only in-frame clones are kept and a portion is missing. The table lists about 66,000 clones, 76% of them singletons. What these receptors recognize is not known. Using viral peptide pools, the ViraFEST assay grew out antigen-specific CD4+ T cells prior to sequencing. Subsequent to a culture period of around eleven days, CD4+ T cells were isolated. Of the BNT162b2 and mRNA-1273 vaccines, participants received two doses of one or the other. This material consisted of CD4+ T cells from PBMCs cultured with HCoV-OC43 spike peptides, taken after COVID-19 vaccination. Subset given: HCoV-OC43 spike overlapping peptide pool stimulation. The receptors here all came from a human donor who received a COVID-19 vaccine.

The J gene is TRBJ2-6, the V gene TRBV7-2; maybe TRBD1 (5 bases). V was shortened by 0 bases and J by 3 bases, with 9 bases between the two germline ends. Germline V gives CDR1 SGHTA, CDR2 FQGNSA. This CDR3 is 16 amino acids long. CDR3 DNA sequence: TGTGCCAGCAGCTTAGCGGGCAGGGTTGGGGCCAACGTCCTGACTTTC. This translates into CASSLAGRVGANVLTF.

The chain couples TRBV15 to TRBJ2-5; 10 bases line up with TRBD1. V trimming: 1 base; J trimming: 2 bases; junction bases outside the gene matches: 4. The germline V gene encodes CDR1 LNHNV and CDR2 YYDKDF (reference sequence). This CDR3 comprises 16 residues. CDR3 DNA sequence: TGTGCCACCAGCAGAGGACAGGGGGCCCTACAAGAGACCCAGTACTTC. Translation gives CATSRGQGALQETQYF.

This chain connects TRBV2 to TRBJ1-1; D is perhaps TRBD1 (6 bases). The CDR3 spans 12 residues. Germline values: CDR1 SNHLY, CDR2 FYNNEI. The ends were cut back, 8 bases at V and 7 bases at J, with 14 bases in the middle. This chain's CDR3 is CASLLGAGEAFF. The CDR3 DNA reads as TGTGCCAGCCTCTTGGGGGCGGGTGAAGCTTTCTTT.

This chain connects TRBV19 to TRBJ1-5; D is perhaps TRBD1 (5 bases). V was cut by 8 bases and J by 6 bases, with 14 bases left in between. Germline V lookup: CDR1 LNHDA, CDR2 SQIVND (reference sequence). This CDR3 has 13 amino acids. The CDR3: CASEGRQAQPQHF. The CDR3 coding sequence is TGTGCCAGTGAGGGGCGGCAGGCTCAGCCCCAGCATTTT.

This rearrangement joins TRBV28 to TRBJ2-7; a weak D match, TRBD1 (5 bases). The CDR3 is made up of 12 amino acids. Germline V gene data show CDR1 as MDHEN and CDR2 as SYDVKM. Trimming cost V 6 bases and J 1 base, with 7 bases left between them. The CDR3 reads CASSSGSYEQYV. CDR3 DNA sequence: TGTGCCAGCAGCTCAGGGTCCTACGAGCAGTACGTC.

This clone has only a few counts. The chain joins TRBV6-1 to TRBJ2-1; D call uncertain. This CDR3 is 14 amino acids long. Germline V gives CDR1 MNHNS, CDR2 SASEGT. V lost 1 base, J lost 4 bases, and 8 bases lay in between. DNA of the CDR3: TGTGCCAGCAGTGAAGACAGAGGTTACAATGAGCAGTTCTTC. Its protein is CASSEDRGYNEQFF.

V is TRBV7-2 and J is TRBJ1-6; D is ambiguous. Germline loops: CDR1 SGHTA, CDR2 FQGNSA. Trimming left V 1 base short and J 1 base short, with 11 bases between. CDR3 length: 17 residues. DNA for the CDR3: TGTGCCAGCAGCTTAGAGTATTTGGCATCCTATAATTCACCCCTCCACTTT. Translation gives CASSLEYLASYNSPLHF.

The chain uses TRBV24-1 and TRBJ1-2, with D possibly TRBD1 on 5 matching bases. The germline V gene encodes CDR1 KGHDR and CDR2 SFDVKD. Trimming removed 2 bases at V and 6 bases at J, with 9 bases between. This CDR3 has 13 residues. The CDR3 loop reads CATSDYDRDGYTF. The CDR3 DNA reads TGTGCCACCAGTGATTATGACAGAGATGGCTACACCTTC.

This rearrangement joins TRBV4-1 to TRBJ2-7; TRBD1 matches at 8 bases. Germline V gene lookup returns CDR1 MGHRA and CDR2 YSYEKL. V dropped 2 bases and J dropped 2; count of bases not matched to a gene: 5. This CDR3 contains 15 residues. The DNA of the CDR3 is TGCGCCAGCAGCCAATCGGACAGGGCGCCCTACGAGCAGTACGTC. Protein product: CASSQSDRAPYEQYV.

This rearrangement joins TRBV12-3 or TRBV12-4 to TRBJ1-1; no clear D gene. V lost 10 bases and J lost 6, with 18 bases in between. This CDR3 has 13 residues. CDR3 residues: CATTRGYVAEAFF. The CDR3 DNA follows: TGTGCCACCACTAGAGGGTATGTAGCTGAAGCTTTCTTT.

The V call is TRBV7-2, the J call TRBJ2-3, with a possible D match to TRBD2 (6 bases). Germline CDR1 SGHTA, CDR2 FQGNSA. The CDR3 totals 14 residues. The V end lost 5 bases, the J end lost 0 bases, and 9 bases lay between the germline ends. The CDR3 sequence is CASSLGTSTDTQYF. The CDR3 DNA follows: TGTGCCAGCAGCCTAGGGACTAGCACAGATACGCAGTATTTT.

The gene calls are TRBV2 and TRBJ1-1; 7 positions agree with TRBD1. Germline assignment: CDR1 SNHLY and CDR2 FYNNEI. V lost 6 bases and J lost 5; bases outside the gene matches: 12. This CDR3 is 15 amino acids long. Here the CDR3 DNA reads TGTGCCAGCAGCCTAGGACCGACAGGGAGGACTGAAGCTTTCTTT. Protein: CASSLGPTGRTEAFF.

This sequence joins TRBV11-2 and TRBJ2-5, with D possibly being TRBD1 (6 bases). CDR3 length: 14 residues. Germline V gene lookup returns CDR1 SGHAT and CDR2 FQNNGV. V gave up 6 bases and J gave up 2 bases, with 13 bases separating them. This CDR3 reads CASRSGQLQETQYF. The CDR3 DNA is TGTGCCAGCAGGTCCGGACAGCTGCAAGAGACCCAGTACTTC.